This TCR beta chain is from a study of technical replicates of blood from a few donors. The method was immunoSEQ multiplex PCR; TCRdb's version includes in-frame clones alone and lacks a portion of them. The top ten hold approximately 0.4% of the sample, which has approximately 87,000 clones, 91% seen once. CDR1 is SGHRS and CDR2 is YFSETQ in the germline V gene. V was pared by 6 bases and J by 3 bases, with 8 bases of the junction left unmatched. This CDR3 has 16 residues. V is TRBV5-1 and J is TRBJ2-5; 13 nucleotides align to TRBD2. The receptor was derived from a human donor in good health. Some clones in this sample may be carry-over from other donors' samples. Sequenced: T cells isolated from PBMCs. CDR3 sequence: CASTLGLAGPEETQYF. DNA for the CDR3: TGCGCCAGCACCCTGGGACTAGCGGGACCCGAAGAGACCCAGTACTTC.